One and the same sample provided the 20 T cell receptor beta chains below, sequenced in a study of identical twins. TCRdb passed the 5' RACE reads through MiXCR, listing each CDR3 protein once. Of around 550,000 distinct CDR3 sequences in the sample, 15% are singletons; the top ten hold more than 0.4%. Separately, the same data were catalogued under a study of yellow fever vaccine responses in identical twins.

Sequenced material: CD4+ T cells sorted from blood. Receptors were obtained from a woman between 18 and 29 years old in good health.

The chain couples TRBV24-1 to TRBJ2-5; the D is unclear. The CDR3 consists of 15 residues. Germline loops: CDR1 KGHDR, CDR2 SFDVKD. Trimming pared 3 bases from V and 2 bases from J, leaving 12 bases between. Here the CDR3 reads CATSDPRGNQETQYF. In DNA form, the CDR3 reads TGTGCCACCAGTGATCCGCGCGGTAATCAAGAGACCCAGTACTTC.

This clonotype has just a few counts. The V call is TRBV6-5, the J call TRBJ2-3; D is unresolved. CDR1 is MNHEY and CDR2 is SVGAGI in the germline V gene. The CDR3 has 12 amino acids. Trimming pared 0 bases from V and 14 bases from J, leaving 12 bases between. CDR3 nucleotides: TGTGCCAGCAGTTACTCAGGCCTACGGTGGTATTTT. This translates into CASSYSGLRWYF.

The chain links TRBV29-1 to TRBJ2-1; D is possibly TRBD2 (5 bases). The germline V gene encodes CDR1 SQVTM and CDR2 ANQGSEA. The CDR3 consists of 12 residues. V was cut by 7 bases and J by 9 bases, with 16 bases left in between. This CDR3 is CSAGGGIGEQFF. The CDR3 DNA sequence: TGCAGCGCCGGCGGAGGTATCGGTGAGCAGTTCTTC.

J is TRBJ2-2 and V is TRBV29-1, with TRBD1 identical over 9 bases. CDR1 is SQVTM, CDR2 ANQGSEA, per germline. V was pared by 4 bases and J by 6 bases, with 6 bases of the junction left unmatched. The CDR3 covers 14 residues. DNA of the CDR3: TGCAGCGTTGTCAGGACAGGGGTTCCCGGGGAGCTGTTTTTT. The encoded protein is CSVVRTGVPGELFF.

This clonotype was counted between two and nine times. The chain has TRBV6-5 and TRBJ2-3; 8 bases match TRBD1. J was trimmed by 1 base and V by 4 bases; bases with no gene match: 7. This CDR3 comprises 16 residues. CDR1 and CDR2 (germline): MNHEY, SVGAGI. The DNA for the CDR3 is TGTGCCAGCAGTTTCATCGGACAGGGAGGCACAGATACGCAGTATTTT. Protein sequence: CASSFIGQGGTDTQYF.

This rearrangement joins TRBV7-9 to TRBJ2-2; D is uncertain. In germline, CDR1 is SEHNR, CDR2 FQNEAQ (reference sequence). CDR3 size: 16 residues. Trimming cost V 8 bases and J 1 base, with 17 bases left between them. The CDR3 protein is CASGGRGPLNTGELFF. The CDR3 DNA follows: TGTGCCAGCGGCGGTCGAGGACCGTTGAACACCGGGGAGCTGTTTTTT. Full variable domain (outside the CDR3, taken from reference TRBV7-9 and TRBJ2-2): DTGVSQNPRHKITKRGQNVTFRCDPISEHNRLYWYRQTLGQGPEFLTYFQNEAQLEKSRLLSDRFSAERPKGSFSTLEIQRTEQGDSAMYLCASGGRGPLNTGELFFGEGSRLTVL.

The chain uses TRBV28 and TRBJ2-1, with a weak D call TRBD2 (6 bases). Trimming removed 0 bases from V and 5 bases from J, with 11 bases in between. The CDR3 contains 15 residues. Per the germline V gene, CDR1 is MDHEN and CDR2 is SYDVKM. The DNA of the CDR3 is TGTGCCAGCAGTTTATGGGCCGGCGGGAACAATGAGCAGTTCTTC. This translates into CASSLWAGGNNEQFF.

The chain joins TRBV3-1 to TRBJ2-7; D remains ambiguous. Trimming stripped 1 base from V and 9 bases from J, with 13 bases between. This CDR3 contains 13 residues. The germline gives CDR1 LGHDT, CDR2 YNNKEL (reference sequence). In DNA, the CDR3 is TGTGCCAGCAGCCAAGGCCAATTTGGCGGGCAGTACTTC. It is translated as CASSQGQFGGQYF.

The sample holds a few counts of this clonotype. This chain joins TRBV5-1 and TRBJ1-5; D is perhaps TRBD1 (5 bases). The CDR3 has 16 amino acids. Trimming shortened V by 0 bases and J by 1 base, and 11 bases separated the two germline ends. CDR1 is SGHRS and CDR2 is YFSETQ in the germline V gene. CDR3 in amino acids: CASSLVGPGSNQPQHF. The CDR3 region has the DNA TGCGCCAGCAGCTTGGTCGGCCCAGGGAGCAATCAGCCCCAGCATTTT.

This clonotype turned up a few times. The genes are TRBV5-1 and TRBJ1-6; the D is unclear. The length of the CDR3 is 14 residues. Germline V gives CDR1 SGHRS, CDR2 YFSETQ. Trimming stripped 2 bases from V and 7 bases from J, with 10 bases between. CDR3 sequence: CASSFDPENSPLHF. The DNA of the CDR3 is TGCGCCAGCAGCTTCGATCCGGAGAATTCACCCCTCCACTTT.

The genes are TRBV12-3 or TRBV12-4 and TRBJ1-6; D uncertain. This CDR3 has 12 amino acids. The V end was cut by 1 base, the J end by 15 bases, with 10 bases between. Here the CDR3 reads CASSLVANYLHF. The DNA for the CDR3 is TGTGCCAGCAGTTTAGTCGCCAACTACCTCCACTTT.

This clonotype showed up just a few times. The chain combines TRBV20-1 with TRBJ2-3; D call uncertain. Trimming pared 5 bases from V and 0 bases from J, leaving 6 bases between. Per germline, CDR1 DFQATT and CDR2 SNEGSKA (reference sequence). CDR3 length: 12 amino acids. CDR3 amino acids: CSAGTSTDTQYF. CDR3 sequence (DNA): TGCAGTGCTGGAACTAGCACAGATACGCAGTATTTT.

This clonotype was seen a few times. The chain is built from TRBV7-8 and TRBJ1-1; D is ambiguous. Trimming pared 5 bases from V and 8 bases from J, leaving 27 bases between. This CDR3 is 17 amino acids long. Germline-derived CDR1 and CDR2 are SGHVS and FQNEAQ. The DNA of the CDR3 is TGTGCCAGCAGCACTAGAGGCCAGGAAATTTCTCTCCTCGAAGCTTTCTTT. Protein: CASSTRGQEISLLEAFF.

The sample holds many counts of this clonotype. The chain combines TRBV2 with TRBJ2-1; the D gene is possibly TRBD2 (5 bases). This CDR3 comprises 13 residues. The V and J ends lost 6 bases and 4 bases respectively, with 10 bases between them. From germline, CDR1 is SNHLY and CDR2 FYNNEI. The CDR3 DNA sequence: TGTGCCAGCAGAAGACTACCGTACAATGAGCAGTTCTTC. Its translation is CASRRLPYNEQFF.

In its sample, this clonotype was seen a few times. This sequence joins TRBV5-1 and TRBJ2-3; a weak D match, TRBD2 (5 bases). The CDR3 extends over 15 amino acids. Trimming removed 2 bases at V and 0 bases at J, with 10 bases between. Germline V lookup: CDR1 SGHRS, CDR2 YFSETQ. This CDR3 is CASSFWLASTDTQYF. The DNA of the CDR3 is TGCGCCAGCAGCTTCTGGCTAGCCAGCACAGATACGCAGTATTTT.

This clonotype has more than one count but fewer than ten. The chain links TRBV5-1 to TRBJ1-5, with TRBD1 matching over 9 bases. The germline gives CDR1 SGHRS, CDR2 YFSETQ. The CDR3 totals 15 residues. With 5 bases clipped from V and 6 bases from J, the junction kept 9 bases outside the gene matches. CDR3 in amino acids: CASSPGTGLGQPQHF. The CDR3 nucleotides read TGCGCCAGCAGTCCCGGGACAGGGCTCGGTCAGCCCCAGCATTTT.

This clonotype has just one count. The chain combines TRBV7-3 with TRBJ2-3; possibly TRBD2 for D (5 bases). V shed 6 bases and J shed 2 bases, with 12 bases lying between them. The CDR3 runs 14 residues. Germline V lookup: CDR1 SGHTA, CDR2 FQGTGA. CDR3 in DNA: TGTGCCAGCAGGTCGGGCGGACTCACAGATACGCAGTATTTT. This sequence encodes CASRSGGLTDTQYF.

The J gene is TRBJ2-5, the V gene TRBV28; no reliable D call. Trimming took off 4 bases at V and 1 base at J, with 13 bases between the two ends. The germline V gene encodes CDR1 MDHEN and CDR2 SYDVKM. The CDR3 has 15 residues. The CDR3 sequence is CASSSGSPLQETQYF. CDR3 DNA: TGTGCCAGCAGTTCCGGAAGCCCTCTCCAAGAGACCCAGTACTTC.

Only a few counts were recorded for this clonotype. The V call is TRBV5-1, the J call TRBJ2-3; D is possibly TRBD2 (6 bases). The CDR3 spans 15 residues. Per the germline V gene, CDR1 is SGHRS and CDR2 is YFSETQ. V lost 0 bases and J 4 bases, leaving 12 bases between the germline ends. In nucleotides, the CDR3 is TGCGCCAGCAGCTTGGATCTAGCGTTTGCAGATACGCAGTATTTT. Protein sequence: CASSLDLAFADTQYF.

This clonotype has only a few counts. The V and J genes are TRBV10-3 and TRBJ1-1; D may be TRBD1 (6 bases). The length of the CDR3 is 13 residues. Trimming cost V 3 bases and J 7 bases, with 12 bases left between them. The germline V gene encodes CDR1 ENHRY and CDR2 SYGVKD. CDR3 residues: CAISEREQGEAFF. The DNA of the CDR3 is TGTGCCATCAGTGAACGGGAACAGGGTGAAGCTTTCTTT.